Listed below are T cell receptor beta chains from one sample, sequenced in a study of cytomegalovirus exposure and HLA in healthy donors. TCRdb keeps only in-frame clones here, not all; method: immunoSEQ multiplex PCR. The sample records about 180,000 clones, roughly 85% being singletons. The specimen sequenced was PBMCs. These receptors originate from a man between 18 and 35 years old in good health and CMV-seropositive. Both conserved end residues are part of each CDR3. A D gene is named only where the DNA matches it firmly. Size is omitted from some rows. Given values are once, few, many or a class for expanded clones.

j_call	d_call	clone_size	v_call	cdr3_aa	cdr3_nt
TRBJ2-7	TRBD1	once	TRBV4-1	CASSQGLQGSSYEQYF	TGCGCCAGCAGCCAAGGCCTACAGGGGAGCTCCTACGAGCAGTACTTC
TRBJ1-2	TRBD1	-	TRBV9	CASSPGTGLTANYGYTF	TGTGCCAGCAGCCCCGGGACAGGCCTTACTGCGAACTATGGCTACACCTTC
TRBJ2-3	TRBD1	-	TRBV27	CASSTTGARTDTQYF	TGTGCCAGCAGTACTACAGGGGCACGCACAGATACGCAGTATTTT
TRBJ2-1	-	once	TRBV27	CASSSPTRLRYNEQFF	TGTGCCAGCAGTTCCCCAACTAGACTCCGTTACAATGAGCAGTTCTTC
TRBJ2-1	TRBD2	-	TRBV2	CASSEGLAGEEQFF	TGTGCCAGCAGTGAGGGACTAGCGGGAGAGGAGCAGTTCTTC
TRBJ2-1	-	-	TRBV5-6	CASSLTRLARPVPNEQFF	TGTGCCAGCAGCCTAACCCGTCTAGCGAGACCGGTCCCTAATGAGCAGTTCTTC
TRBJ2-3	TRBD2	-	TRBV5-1	CASSMEAGGPRGAYTDTQYF	TGCGCCAGCAGCATGGAAGCGGGAGGGCCGAGGGGGGCCTACACAGATACGCAGTATTTT
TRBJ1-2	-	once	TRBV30	CAWSPVRGRASGYTF	TGTGCCTGGAGTCCCGTACGGGGAAGGGCAAGTGGCTACACCTTC
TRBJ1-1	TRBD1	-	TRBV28	CASSPYRGPNTEAFF	TGTGCCAGCAGCCCTTACAGGGGCCCGAACACTGAAGCTTTCTTT
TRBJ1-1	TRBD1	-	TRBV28	CASRRGPGTEAFF	TGTGCCAGCAGGAGGGGGCCGGGCACTGAAGCTTTCTTT
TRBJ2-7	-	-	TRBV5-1	CASSLRWGPSYEQYF	TGCGCCAGCAGCTTGAGATGGGGGCCTTCCTACGAGCAGTACTTC
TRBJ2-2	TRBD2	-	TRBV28	CASKSGGRAGELFF	TGTGCCAGCAAGAGCGGGGGTAGGGCCGGGGAGCTGTTTTTT
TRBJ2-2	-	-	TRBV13	CASSFENSNTGELFF	TGTGCCAGCAGCTTTGAGAATTCGAACACCGGGGAGCTGTTTTTT
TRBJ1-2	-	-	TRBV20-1	CSARDFYGYTF	TGCAGTGCTAGGGACTTTTATGGCTACACCTTC
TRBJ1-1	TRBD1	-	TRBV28	CASSLDRDTEAFF	TGTGCCAGCAGTTTAGACAGGGACACTGAAGCTTTCTTT
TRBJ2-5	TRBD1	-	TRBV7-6	CASTAEGASRGLETQYF	TGTGCCAGCACCGCCGAGGGGGCTTCTAGGGGGTTAGAGACCCAGTACTTC
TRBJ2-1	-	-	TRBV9	CASSGRVKVDNEQFF	TGTGCCAGCAGCGGCAGGGTAAAGGTTGACAATGAGCAGTTCTTC
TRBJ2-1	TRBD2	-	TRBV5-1	CASSAGTSGRDSYNEQFF	TGCGCCAGCAGCGCCGGGACTAGCGGGAGGGACTCCTACAATGAGCAGTTCTTC
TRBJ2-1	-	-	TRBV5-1	CASRRMRYPYNEQFF	TGCGCCAGCCGTCGTATGAGGTACCCTTACAATGAGCAGTTCTTC
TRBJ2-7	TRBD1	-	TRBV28	CASSTGTDAYEQYF	TGTGCCAGCAGTACCGGGACAGACGCCTACGAGCAGTACTTC
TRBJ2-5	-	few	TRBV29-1	CSGCSGATETQYF	TGCAGCGGCTGTTCAGGGGCCACGGAGACCCAGTACTTC
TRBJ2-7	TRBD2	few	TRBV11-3	CASSFQRGGYEQYF	TGTGCCAGCAGCTTCCAGCGGGGGGGCTACGAGCAGTACTTC
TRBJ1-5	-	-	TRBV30	CAWSGRQTSNQPQHF	TGTGCCTGGAGTGGGAGACAGACTAGCAATCAGCCCCAGCATTTT
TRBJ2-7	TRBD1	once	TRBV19	CASSMGTGGAYEQYF	TGTGCCAGTAGTATGGGGACAGGGGGTGCCTACGAGCAGTACTTC
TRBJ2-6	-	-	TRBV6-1	CASSVGLSSGANVLTF	TGTGCCAGCAGTGTAGGACTTAGCTCTGGGGCCAACGTCCTGACTTTC
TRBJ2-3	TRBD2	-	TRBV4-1	CASSQVTGTSATDTQYF	TGCGCCAGCAGCCAAGTTACCGGGACTAGCGCAACAGATACGCAGTATTTT
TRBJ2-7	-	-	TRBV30	CAWSSPSYEQYF	TGTGCCTGGAGTTCCCCGTCCTACGAGCAGTACTTC
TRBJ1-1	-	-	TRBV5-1	CASSLVQGNTEAFF	TGCGCCAGCAGCTTGGTCCAGGGGAACACTGAAGCTTTCTTT
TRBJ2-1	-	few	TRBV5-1	CASSLGPGRESEQFF	TGCGCCAGCAGCTTGGGCCCTGGGCGAGAGAGTGAGCAGTTCTTC
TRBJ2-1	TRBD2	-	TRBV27	CASSLGHLTSFDEQFF	TGTGCCAGCAGTTTAGGCCACTTGACTAGCTTCGATGAGCAGTTCTTC
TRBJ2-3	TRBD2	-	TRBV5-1	CASTLLATNTDTQYF	TGCGCCAGCACCTTACTAGCGACAAACACAGATACGCAGTATTTT
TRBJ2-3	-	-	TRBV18	CASSPITGQTDTQYF	TGTGCCAGCTCACCCATTACGGGTCAGACAGATACGCAGTATTTT
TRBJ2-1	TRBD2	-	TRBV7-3	CASSPLAGGFNEQFF	TGTGCCAGCAGCCCCTTAGCGGGGGGATTCAATGAGCAGTTCTTC
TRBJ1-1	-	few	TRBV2	CASSEGNGFNTEAFF	TGTGCCAGCAGTGAAGGAAACGGGTTTAACACTGAAGCTTTCTTT
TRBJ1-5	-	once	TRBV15	CATSRDSGGNQPQHF	TGTGCCACCAGCAGGGACTCTGGGGGCAATCAGCCCCAGCATTTT
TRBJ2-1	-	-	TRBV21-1	CASSKVAGGPAHEQFF	TGTGCCAGCAGCAAGGTAGCGGGAGGCCCTGCCCATGAGCAGTTCTTC
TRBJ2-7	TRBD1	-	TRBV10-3	CAPQTGEDF	TGTGCCCCACAGACAGGGGAGGACTTC
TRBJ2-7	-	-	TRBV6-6	CASSYSLPTSVHEQYF	TGTGCCAGCAGTTACTCTCTACCCACCTCGGTACACGAGCAGTACTTC
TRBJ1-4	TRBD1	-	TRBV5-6	CASSGTGAGEKLFF	TGTGCCAGCAGCGGGACAGGGGCCGGGGAAAAACTGTTTTTT
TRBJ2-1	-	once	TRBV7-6	CASSLGAFGNEQFF	TGTGCCAGCAGCTTAGGGGCATTCGGAAATGAGCAGTTCTTC
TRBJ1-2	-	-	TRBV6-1	CASTGNVWVGYTF	TGTGCCAGCACCGGGAATGTCTGGGTCGGCTACACCTTC
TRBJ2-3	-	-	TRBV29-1	CSANPQAPDTQYF	TGCAGCGCCAACCCCCAGGCCCCAGATACGCAGTATTTT
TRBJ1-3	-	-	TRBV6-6	CASSQNPPTPGNTIYF	TGTGCCAGCAGCCAGAACCCTCCAACACCTGGAAACACCATATATTTT
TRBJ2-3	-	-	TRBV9	CASSVVQGPPDTQYF	TGTGCCAGCAGCGTAGTGCAGGGGCCTCCAGATACGCAGTATTTT
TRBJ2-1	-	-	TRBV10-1	CASSAGGASRNEQFF	TGCGCCAGCAGTGCCGGAGGGGCTTCGCGCAATGAGCAGTTCTTC
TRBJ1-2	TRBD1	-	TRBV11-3	CASSSRDSYGYTF	TGTGCCAGCAGCTCCCGGGACAGCTATGGCTACACCTTC
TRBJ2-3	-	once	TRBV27	CASSFLSGIADTQYF	TGTGCCAGCAGTTTCCTTTCAGGGATCGCAGATACGCAGTATTTT
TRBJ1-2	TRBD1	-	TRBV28	CASRIPGTGNYGYTF	TGTGCCAGCAGGATTCCCGGGACAGGGAACTATGGCTACACCTTC
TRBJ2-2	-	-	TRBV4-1	CASSQEQGPTGELFF	TGCGCCAGCAGCCAAGAACAGGGTCCCACCGGGGAGCTGTTTTTT
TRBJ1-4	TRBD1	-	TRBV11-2	CASSFLGDRGGEKLFF	TGTGCCAGCAGCTTTTTGGGAGACAGGGGGGGTGAAAAACTGTTTTTT
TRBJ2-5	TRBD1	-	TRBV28	CASSSRPGTGEGVQETQYF	TGTGCCAGCAGTTCCCGTCCCGGGACAGGGGAGGGGGTCCAAGAGACCCAGTACTTC
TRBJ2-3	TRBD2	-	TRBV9	CASSLAGGPNTQYF	TGTGCCAGCAGCCTAGCGGGGGGCCCAAATACGCAGTATTTT
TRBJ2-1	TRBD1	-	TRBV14	CASRPTGFNEQFF	TGTGCCAGCAGACCGACAGGGTTCAATGAGCAGTTCTTC
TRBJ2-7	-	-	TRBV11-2	CASSSGVAYEQYF	TGTGCCAGCAGCTCAGGGGTCGCCTACGAGCAGTACTTC
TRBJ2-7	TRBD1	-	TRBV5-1	CASSLMTGENEQYF	TGCGCCAGCAGCCTAATGACAGGGGAGAACGAGCAGTACTTC
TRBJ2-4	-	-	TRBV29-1	CSVTGLALAKNIQYF	TGCAGCGTGACTGGACTCGCCTTAGCCAAAAACATTCAGTACTTC
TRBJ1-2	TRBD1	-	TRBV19	CASSISETGPNGYTF	TGTGCCAGTAGTATCTCCGAGACAGGGCCAAATGGCTACACCTTC
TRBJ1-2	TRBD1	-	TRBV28	CASNSEDRGVRSYGYTF	TGTGCCAGCAATTCGGAGGACAGGGGCGTCCGCTCTTATGGCTACACCTTC
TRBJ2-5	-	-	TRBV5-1	CASSLALLASEQETQYF	TGCGCCAGCAGCTTGGCCCTCCTCGCTAGCGAACAAGAGACCCAGTACTTC